This TCR beta chain came from a study of T cell responses to AZD1222 COVID-19 vaccine. In germline, CDR1 is LNHDA, CDR2 SQIVND (reference sequence). This CDR3 is built from 16 residues. With 1 base removed from V and 1 base from J, the gap between germline ends came to 11 bases. Profiling relied on immunoSEQ multiplex PCR, and the TCRdb table lists in-frame clones only, not all of them. The data show about 150,000 clones, with roughly nine tenths seen just once and roughly 1.8% held by the top ten. The rearrangement links TRBV19 to TRBJ1-5; TRBD1 is a possible D gene (5 bases). The source was peripheral blood, collected 28 days after the second AZD1222 dose. This receptor was identified in an adult who received the AZD1222 COVID-19 vaccine. The CDR3 reads CASSIAWTQSNQPQHF. CDR3 bases: TGTGCCAGTAGTATAGCGTGGACACAGAGCAATCAGCCCCAGCATTTT. Full variable domain (outside the CDR3, taken from reference TRBV19 and TRBJ1-5): DGGITQSPKYLFRKEGQNVTLSCEQNLNHDAMYWYRQDPGQGLRLIYYSQIVNDFQKGDIAEGYSVSREKKESFPLTVTSAQKNPTAFYLCASSIAWTQSNQPQHFGDGTRLSIL.